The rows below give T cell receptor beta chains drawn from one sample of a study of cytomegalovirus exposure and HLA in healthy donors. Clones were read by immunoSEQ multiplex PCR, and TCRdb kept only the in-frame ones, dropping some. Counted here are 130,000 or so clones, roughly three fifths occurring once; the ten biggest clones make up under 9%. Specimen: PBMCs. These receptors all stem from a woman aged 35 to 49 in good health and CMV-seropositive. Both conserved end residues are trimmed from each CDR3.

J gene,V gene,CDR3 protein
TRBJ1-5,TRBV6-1,ASSDRKLRDSHNQPQH
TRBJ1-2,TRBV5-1,ASSPNIDRVGYGYT
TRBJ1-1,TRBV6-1,ASSARGENTEAF
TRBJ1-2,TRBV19,ASSRDRADYGYP
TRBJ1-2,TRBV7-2,ASSWTRDSNYGYT
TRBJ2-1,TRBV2,ASTAFSGGSGGEQF
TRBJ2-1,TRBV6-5,ASTTGSRVNNEQF
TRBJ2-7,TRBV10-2,ASRQGNSYEQY
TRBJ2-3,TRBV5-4,ASSLDAGIAGADTQY
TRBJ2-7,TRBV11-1,ASSLTGQGSYEQY
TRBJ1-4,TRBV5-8,ASSLGNSRVGEKLF
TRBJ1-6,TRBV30,ASTQTGSYNSPLH
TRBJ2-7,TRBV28,ASSPSGRASYEQY
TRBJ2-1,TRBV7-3,ASSLQGTDNEQF
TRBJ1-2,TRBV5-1,ASSPGTDNPYGYT
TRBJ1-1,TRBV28,ASSSNQGATEAF
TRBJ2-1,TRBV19,ASSITAGANNEQF
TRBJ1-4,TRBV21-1,ASRNGGTGGWIATNEKLF
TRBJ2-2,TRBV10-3,ATTGQGPDTGELF
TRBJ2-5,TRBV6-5,ASRPLAGGYETQY
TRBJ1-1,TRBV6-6,ASRRIDEAF
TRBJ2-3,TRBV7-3,ASSPGTHTDTQY
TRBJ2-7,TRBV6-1,ASSEAIEYEQY
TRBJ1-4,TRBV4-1,ASSPMLGGGVEKLF
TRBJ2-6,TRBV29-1,SVAPLQGFGANVLT
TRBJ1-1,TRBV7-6,ASSLITPDRGMNTEAF
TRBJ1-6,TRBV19,ASSIGRQTYNSPLH
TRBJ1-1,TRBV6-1,ASSGGGLNTEAF
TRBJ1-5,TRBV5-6,ASSYNGLTVLNQPQH
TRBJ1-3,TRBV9,ASSVGQNSGNTIY
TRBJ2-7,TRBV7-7,ASSLAGAGNEQY
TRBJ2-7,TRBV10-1,ASSERADSSYEQY
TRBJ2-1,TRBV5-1,ASSVRGSGGGNEQF
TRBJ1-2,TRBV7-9,ASSLEGQSYGYT
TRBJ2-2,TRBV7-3,ASSLRREFTGELF
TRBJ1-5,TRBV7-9,ASSPQGDQPQH
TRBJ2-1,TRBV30,AWKRPRGGPYNEQF
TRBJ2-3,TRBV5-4,ASSLSSASTDTQY
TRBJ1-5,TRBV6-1,ASSAPTDGNQPQH
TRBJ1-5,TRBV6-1,ASSGQGGNQPQH
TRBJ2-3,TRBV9,ASSVEGQGIPDTQY
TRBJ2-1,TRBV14,ASSQAGPSAEQF
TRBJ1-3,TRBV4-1,ASSQAWDRTGNTIY
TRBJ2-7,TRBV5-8,ASSPGTVSYEQY
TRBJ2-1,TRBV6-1,ASTRDYEQF
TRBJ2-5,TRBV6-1,ASSESDRAQETQY
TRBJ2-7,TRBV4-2,ASSPHSSSYEQY
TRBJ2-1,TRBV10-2,ASSWQGSHTASYNEQF
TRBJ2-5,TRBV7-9,ASIPIREAPQETQY